The 7 T cell receptor beta chains presented below share a single source sample, sequenced in a study of blood T cell repertoires in COVID-19. TCRdb keeps only in-frame clones here, not all; method: immunoSEQ multiplex PCR. The sample lists about 360,000 clones, roughly 86% occurring once. Material: peripheral blood. The receptors were gathered from a human donor in a cohort sampled during active COVID-19.

The rearrangement links TRBV4-1 to TRBJ2-1, with 9 bases identical to TRBD1. Germline CDR1 and CDR2: MGHRA and YSYEKL. The CDR3 contains 16 residues. Losses at the gene ends were 2 bases for V and 8 bases for J; bases not matched to a gene: 10. CDR3 region: CASSQPGQGSSYEQFF. The DNA of the CDR3 is TGCGCCAGCAGCCAACCGGGACAGGGTTCGTCATATGAGCAGTTCTTC.

The rearrangement links TRBV11-2 to TRBJ1-1; 10 bases align to TRBD1. From germline, CDR1 is SGHAT and CDR2 FQNNGV. The CDR3 loop spans 17 amino acids. V shed 5 bases, J shed 0 bases, and the junction held 9 bases outside the gene matches. DNA of the CDR3: TGTGCCAGCAGCCCTCCGGGACAGGGGTTATTGAACACTGAAGCTTTCTTT. As protein: CASSPPGQGLLNTEAFF.

This chain connects TRBV12-3 or TRBV12-4 to TRBJ2-1; no definite D call. V lost 3 bases to trimming and J lost 5 bases, with 2 bases between them. The length of the CDR3 is 11 residues. DNA of the CDR3: TGTGCCAGCAGTTTTAACAATGAGCAGTTCTTC. Its translation: CASSFNNEQFF.

The chain links TRBV28 to TRBJ1-2; a weak D match, TRBD1 (6 bases). The length of the CDR3 is 12 residues. Germline-derived CDR1 and CDR2 are MDHEN and SYDVKM. V was clipped by 8 bases and J by 5 bases, with 12 bases between them. The DNA for the CDR3 is TGTGCCAGCGGCTCGAGGGGGTATGGCTACACCTTC. Encoded protein: CASGSRGYGYTF.

The chain links TRBV2 to TRBJ2-2, with TRBD1 as a possible D gene (6 bases). This CDR3 has 15 residues. Trimming took 3 bases from V and 0 from J, leaving 8 bases between them. Germline V gene data show CDR1 as SNHLY and CDR2 as FYNNEI. The CDR3, as DNA: TGTGCCAGCAGTGATCAGGGGACGAACACCGGGGAGCTGTTTTTT. It encodes CASSDQGTNTGELFF.

V and J are TRBV7-2 and TRBJ2-7; 7 bases map to TRBD2. Germline lookup yields CDR1 SGHTA and CDR2 FQGNSA. After removal of 2 bases from V and 4 bases from J, the junction contained 5 bases not matched to a gene. There are 14 residues in the CDR3. The CDR3 coding sequence is TGTGCCAGCAGCTTATCTAGCGGACTTTACGAGCAGTACTTC. Amino acid sequence: CASSLSSGLYEQYF.

This chain joins TRBV19 and TRBJ2-3, with no clear D. The V gene lost 3 bases and the J gene lost 6 bases, with 4 bases spanning the gap. This CDR3 has 11 residues. Per germline, CDR1 LNHDA and CDR2 SQIVND (reference sequence). The CDR3 DNA sequence: TGTGCCAGTAGTATCATGGATACGCAGTATTTT. The encoded protein is CASSIMDTQYF.